The TCR beta chain under discussion was sequenced for a study of shared T cell receptors in the human thymus (dated by TCRdb to 2020 to 2022). Background on the whole study: The study examined how the human thymus generates shared, self-reactive T-cell receptor alpha chains.

About this clone: What antigen it recognizes has not been identified. Qualities for individual bases were not recorded, and no much larger clone is one base off.

Measured from the cysteine to the phenylalanine, the CDR3 is 15 residues long. The kept DNA is CDR3 alone, 45 bases in frame from the first base. A distance of 17 bases separates the germline ends of V and J, which lose 8 bases and 2 bases respectively. Per the germline V gene (reference sequence), PRHDT is the CDR1 and FYEKMQ is the CDR2. The library was prepared using the immunoSEQ multiplex PCR assay. TCRdb took this table from immuneACCESS and kept in-frame rearrangements with V and J called. Such tables lack part of the clones; where checked against another copy, unresolved V genes explain under half of the gap, and the rest is unexplained. Recorded for this sample are under 450,000 clones; over 90% of them occurred a single time. The top ten clonotypes cover roughly 0.021% of the sample.

The receptor was derived from a human donor. The sequenced sample consisted of thymocytes. This chain joins TRBV13 to TRBJ2-3; tentative D gene TRBD2, with 6 bases matching. The nucleotide sequence is given as TGTGCCAGCGGGAGGAGGACCGCGTACACAGATACGCAGTATTTT. Its product reads: CASGRRTAYTDTQYF.